These 18 T cell receptor beta chains were sequenced from one sample in a study of cytomegalovirus exposure and HLA in healthy donors. TCRdb keeps only in-frame clones here, not all; method: immunoSEQ multiplex PCR. The sample contains about 160,000 clones, 85% to 90% of which appear only once. The sample consisted of PBMCs. The receptors here all came from a man between 18 and 29 years old in good health and CMV-seronegative.

The V and J genes are TRBV28 and TRBJ1-1; TRBD1 might be the D (6 bases). Germline loops: CDR1 MDHEN, CDR2 SYDVKM. V was shortened by 6 bases and J by 3 bases, with 14 bases between the two germline ends. The CDR3 extends over 14 amino acids. CDR3 DNA sequence: TGTGCCAGCAGAGTTGACAGGCGGTACACTGAAGCTTTCTTT. Translated: CASRVDRRYTEAFF.

This clone was recorded only once. This chain joins TRBV5-4 and TRBJ2-3, with 11 bases that match TRBD1. The CDR3 has 18 residues. Germline assignment: CDR1 SGHNT and CDR2 YYREEE (reference sequence). The V gene end was trimmed by 4 bases and the J gene end by 3 bases; junction bases not matched to a gene: 13. CDR3 residues: CASSGKGQGALPTDTQYF. The CDR3 bases are TGTGCCAGCAGCGGCAAAGGACAGGGGGCTCTCCCGACAGATACGCAGTATTTT. The entire variable domain, with the rest obtained from reference TRBV5-4 and TRBJ2-3, is as follows: ETGVTQSPTHLIKTRGQQVTLRCSSQSGHNTVSWYQQALGQGPQFIFQYYREEENGRGNFPPRFSGLQFPNYSSELNVNALELDDSALYLCASSGKGQGALPTDTQYFGPGTRLTVL.

The chain employs TRBV6-5 and TRBJ1-4; tentatively, D is TRBD1 (5 bases). V was pared by 4 bases and J by 5 bases, with 11 bases between. The CDR3 runs to 14 residues. CDR1 and CDR2 (germline): MNHEY, SVGAGI. In DNA, the CDR3 is TGTGCCAGCAGTTCGTCGCAGGGCAATGAAAAACTGTTTTTT. Translated: CASSSSQGNEKLFF.

V usage is TRBV11-3 and J usage is TRBJ2-2, with 7 bases that match TRBD1. CDR1 and CDR2 from the germline V gene are SGHNT and YENEEA. This CDR3 region has 16 residues. With 5 bases clipped from V and 0 bases from J, the junction kept 6 bases outside the gene matches. CDR3: CASSQDRASNTGELFF. The CDR3 coding sequence is TGTGCCAGCAGCCAAGACAGGGCTTCGAACACCGGGGAGCTGTTTTTT.

This chain connects TRBV27 to TRBJ1-1, with D tentatively TRBD1 (6 bases). The germline CDR1 and CDR2 sequences are MNHEY and SMNVEV (reference sequence). V shed 2 bases and J shed 7 bases, with 17 bases lying between them. The CDR3 is made up of 15 amino acids. This CDR3 reads CASSLGGSGPVEAFF. CDR3 DNA: TGTGCCAGCAGTTTAGGGGGCAGCGGACCGGTTGAAGCTTTCTTT.

The chain employs TRBV2 and TRBJ1-2, with D hard to call. V lost 2 bases and J 5 bases, leaving 6 bases between the germline ends. Per germline, CDR1 SNHLY and CDR2 FYNNEI. This CDR3 region has 12 residues. CDR3 residues: CASSESTYGYTF. The CDR3 bases are TGTGCCAGCAGTGAATCTACTTATGGCTACACCTTC. The whole variable domain, remainder taken from reference TRBV2 and TRBJ1-2, is EPEVTQTPSHQVTQMGQEVILRCVPISNHLYFYWYRQILGQKVEFLVSFYNNEISEKSEIFDDQFSVERPDGSNFTLKIRSTKLEDSAMYFCASSESTYGYTFGSGTRLTVV.

This chain joins TRBV6-5 and TRBJ1-4; possibly TRBD1 for D (5 bases). The V gene's germline CDR1 is MNHEY and CDR2 SVGAGI. The CDR3 runs to 15 residues. The V gene lost 0 bases and the J gene lost 7 bases, with 12 bases spanning the gap. CDR3 region: CASSYSQGSGEKLFF. CDR3 bases: TGTGCCAGCAGTTACTCTCAGGGATCGGGTGAAAAACTGTTTTTT.

The CDR3 DNA reads as TGTGCCAGCAGTTACACGGGGATGCCCTATGGCTACACCTTC. Protein: CASSYTGMPYGYTF. The genes are TRBV6-5 and TRBJ1-2; no definite D call. This CDR3 has 14 residues. The germline CDR1 and CDR2 sequences are MNHEY and SVGAGI. V was trimmed by 2 bases and J by 4 bases, leaving 11 bases between them.

The chain is built from TRBV6-1 and TRBJ1-5; D is uncertain. Trimming took 8 bases from V and 2 from J, leaving 7 bases between them. This CDR3 has 12 amino acids. Per the germline V gene, CDR1 is MNHNS and CDR2 is SASEGT. CDR3 residues: CASCRGNQPQHF. The CDR3 DNA reads as TGTGCCAGCTGTAGAGGCAATCAGCCCCAGCATTTT.

The rearrangement uses TRBV23-1 and TRBJ1-1, with TRBD1 matching over 7 bases. TRBV23-1 is known as an ORF, though its function is uncertain. CDR3 size: 15 residues. After removal of 5 bases from V and 0 bases from J, the junction contained 6 bases not matched to a gene. CDR3 nucleotide sequence: TGCGCCAGCAGTAGTCCACAGGGGATGAACACTGAAGCTTTCTTT. This codes for CASSSPQGMNTEAFF.

In its sample, this clone was seen once. The DNA of the CDR3 is TGTGCCAGCTCACTAGCTTCGGGTCCTTACAATGAGCAGTTCTTC. Translating it yields CASSLASGPYNEQFF. The chain is built from TRBV18 and TRBJ2-1; D not certain. Germline V lookup: CDR1 KGHSH, CDR2 LQKENI. The CDR3 totals 15 residues. Trimming shortened V by 4 bases and J by 4 bases, and 14 bases separated the two germline ends.

V usage is TRBV29-1 and J usage is TRBJ1-1; D not certain. V was shortened by 3 bases and J by 1 base, with 9 bases between the two germline ends. Per germline, CDR1 SQVTM and CDR2 ANQGSEA. This CDR3 region has 13 residues. CDR3 residues: CSVERVGNTEAFF. The DNA for the CDR3 is TGCAGCGTTGAGAGAGTCGGGAACACTGAAGCTTTCTTT. The full variable domain, its missing parts supplied by reference TRBV29-1 and TRBJ1-1, is SAVISQKPSRDICQRGTSLTIQCQVDSQVTMMFWYRQQPGQSLTLIATANQGSEATYESGFVIDKFPISRPNLTFSTLTVSNMSPEDSSIYLCSVERVGNTEAFFGQGTRLTVV.

The V gene is TRBV2, the J gene TRBJ2-7, with 10 bases matching TRBD2. The CDR3 extends over 14 amino acids. Trimming removed 4 bases from V and 3 bases from J; junction bases left unmatched: 3. The germline V gene has CDR1 SNHLY and CDR2 FYNNEI. The CDR3 is CASSVGLAVYEQYV. For the CDR3, the DNA is TGTGCCAGCAGTGTAGGACTAGCGGTCTACGAGCAGTACGTC.

The chain uses TRBV6-5 and TRBJ1-2; 9 bases match TRBD1. The CDR3 loop spans 14 amino acids. The V gene's germline CDR1 is MNHEY and CDR2 SVGAGI. The V and J ends lost 6 bases and 7 bases, in that order; junction bases with no gene match: 9. CDR3 sequence (DNA): TGTGCCAGCAGCCTTGTTGGGACAGGGACTGGCTACACCTTC. Encoded protein: CASSLVGTGTGYTF.

The chain uses TRBV27 and TRBJ1-2, with unresolved D. Looked up from germline, CDR1 is MNHEY and CDR2 is SMNVEV (reference sequence). There are 14 residues in the CDR3. Trimming shortened V by 2 bases and J by 7 bases, and 14 bases separated the two germline ends. DNA for the CDR3: TGTGCCAGCAGTTTAGGAACTTCCGGGATTGGCTACACCTTC. Its protein is CASSLGTSGIGYTF.

The chain combines TRBV19 with TRBJ2-6; tentatively, D is TRBD2 (7 bases). V was pared by 3 bases and J by 2 bases, with 11 bases between. Per the germline V gene, CDR1 is LNHDA and CDR2 is SQIVND (reference sequence). The CDR3 runs to 16 residues. CDR3 residues: CASSMGGAPGANVLTF. The CDR3 DNA sequence: TGTGCCAGTAGTATGGGGGGGGCCCCTGGGGCCAACGTCCTGACTTTC.

The J gene is TRBJ2-7, the V gene TRBV7-9, with TRBD1 as a possible D gene (6 bases). V lost 5 bases and J 5 bases, leaving 10 bases between the germline ends. This CDR3 spans 12 amino acids. Germline CDR1 is SEHNR and CDR2 is FQNEAQ (reference sequence). Written as DNA, the CDR3 is TGTGCCAGCAGCAGCCGGGACAACGAGCAGTACTTC. Amino acids: CASSSRDNEQYF.

This sequence joins TRBV7-2 and TRBJ1-2, with D perhaps TRBD1 (5 bases). The CDR3 covers 17 residues. CDR1 is SGHTA, CDR2 FQGNSA, per germline. Trimming removed 4 bases from V and 0 bases from J, with 18 bases in between. The CDR3 bases are TGTGCCAGCAGCTATAGTGGGCGTCTCAGGGCTAACTATGGCTACACCTTC. It specifies CASSYSGRLRANYGYTF.